This T cell receptor (beta chain) was documented in a study of molecular identifiers for immune sequencing clone quantification (dated by TCRdb to the late 2010s). The study in broad terms: For a replicate experiment, RNA from around 20,000 or 99,000 naive CD8 T cells was divided into five aliquots, of which four were sequenced. CD8 T cells were used in a methods study to benchmark molecular-identifier clustering-based TCR repertoire sequencing (MIDCIRS) and TCR RNA copy counting. What the authors observed across the whole study: When barcode sub-clustering was left out, chimeric consensus sequences inflated TCR diversity, with chimeras reaching as high as 47%. Identical TCR molecules sharing a barcode could cause highly expanded clone sizes to be underestimated. A single cell's worth of spiked-in Jurkat TCR RNA was reported detectable even among about a million naive CD8 T cells. Naive libraries contained spiked-in Jurkat TCR RNA (around eleven copies' worth), which is not part of the donor repertoire. Modeling gave approximately 3 recovered TCR RNA copies per cell versus 7.5 to 10 by digital PCR, implying 25% to 30% capture efficiency. In CMV-specific effector cells, clones with more than 20 RNA copies contained over 99% of molecules, whereas in naive cells such clones contained under 1% of molecules.

The library was obtained by PCR. The data were produced on a NextSeq 500. Bulk TCR libraries were prepared as previously described, using TCR primers listed in Table S5. Purification of total RNA was performed with the Qiagen AllPrep DNA/RNA kit. Reads from multiple sequencing runs of the same library were pooled before analysis. Regarding the original processing steps: Reads were retained only if their TCR constant sequence matched exactly, and those retained reads were trimmed to 150 nt and grouped according to their 12-nt molecular barcodes. Reads inside each barcode group were sub-clustered using a 15% Levenshtein threshold, and a quality-weighted consensus sequence was constructed for each RNA molecule. Non-functional sequences were excluded, and lower-count sequences lying one edit away from another sequence were also excluded. Based on fitting two negative binomial distributions, any barcode sub-cluster with under 20% of the maximum read count was discarded. TCRdb trimmed the raw reads at Q25, called clones with MiXCR and kept productive beta chains. Every distinct CDR3 protein forms one entry, paired with its most common genes and DNA. V and J calls and clone size were set by TCRdb, not the authors. This sample holds 400,000 to 600,000 distinct CDR3 sequences; 25% were observed only once. Approximately 0.76% of the sample is taken by the ten largest.

About this clonotype itself: Its specific antigen is unknown. Germline is not matched at one junction end, which may reflect a read error.

Naive CD8 T cell libraries were made from roughly 18,000 to 920,000 sorted cells using 10%, 30% or 50% of purified RNA. On a BD FACSAria II, naive CD8 T cells were FACS-sorted as CD8+CD4-CCR7+CD45RA+ and collected into RLT Plus buffer. To test detection sensitivity, Jurkat RNA equivalent to more than eight TCR copies was spiked into samples of about 19,000-1,100,000 naive CD8 T cells. CD8 T cells were enriched using RosetteSep CD8+ T Cell Enrichment Cocktail and Ficoll-Paque, and the enriched cells then underwent ACK red cell lysis. The CDR3 goes from the cysteine to the phenylalanine over 15 residues. The DNA shown is the 45-base CDR3, in frame from base 1. The germline V gene (reference sequence) specifies DFQATT as CDR1 and SNEGSKA as CDR2.

Recombination linked TRBV20-1 to TRBJ1-3; the D segment could be TRBD1, given 5 matching bases. The sample was naive CD8+ T cells from blood, with Jurkat cell RNA spiked in. The sample's cell subset or site, from its label and the paper: FACS-sorted CD8+CD4-CCR7+CD45RA+ naive T cells. The sequence was obtained from a human donor in good health. Some libraries in this study had Jurkat cell RNA spiked in. The DNA sequence is TGCGGTGCTAGACCCCAGGGCCTCTCTGGAAACACCATATATTTT. Translated, this gives CGARPQGLSGNTIYF.